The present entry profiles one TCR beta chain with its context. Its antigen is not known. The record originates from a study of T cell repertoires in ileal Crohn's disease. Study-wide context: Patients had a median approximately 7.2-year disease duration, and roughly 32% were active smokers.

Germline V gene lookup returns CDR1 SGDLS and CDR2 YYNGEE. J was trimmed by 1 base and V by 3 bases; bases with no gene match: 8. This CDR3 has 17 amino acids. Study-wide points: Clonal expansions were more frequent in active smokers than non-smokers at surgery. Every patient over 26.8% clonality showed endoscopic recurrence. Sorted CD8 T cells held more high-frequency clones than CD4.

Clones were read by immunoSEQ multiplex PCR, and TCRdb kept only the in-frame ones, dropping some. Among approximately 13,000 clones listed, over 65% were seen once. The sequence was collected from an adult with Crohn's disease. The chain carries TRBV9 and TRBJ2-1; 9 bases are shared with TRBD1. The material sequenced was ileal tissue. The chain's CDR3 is CASSEGTGIWSYNEQFF. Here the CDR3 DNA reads TGTGCCAGCAGCGAAGGGACAGGGATCTGGTCCTACAATGAGCAGTTCTTC. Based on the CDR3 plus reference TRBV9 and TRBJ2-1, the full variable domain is DSGVTQTPKHLITATGQRVTLRCSPRSGDLSVYWYQQSLDQGLQFLIQYYNGEERAKGNILERFSAQQFPDLHSELNLSSLELGDSALYFCASSEGTGIWSYNEQFFGPGTRLTVL.